The clone carrying this TCR beta chain has a handful of counts. Its antigen is unidentified. Sample time point: newly diagnosed GD, antithyroid drugs for less than 3 months. RNA from PBMCs was the source of the TCR library. CDR3-region Arm-PCR and iRepertoire HTBI primers produced the TCR beta libraries. TCRdb called the multiplex PCR reads again in MiXCR, with one record for every CDR3 protein. The data contain around 500,000 distinct CDR3 sequences, more than 10% of them singletons. Germline V gene lookup returns CDR1 KGHSH and CDR2 LQKENI. V was pared by 1 base and J by 8 bases, with 16 bases of the junction left unmatched. The length of the CDR3 is 18 residues. The source of the sample is a study of regulatory T cells in long-lasting Graves disease. Notes on the study in general: Among persistent patients, a larger number of public clonotypes were shared (over 2,500) than among newly diagnosed patients (roughly 910). TRBV28, TRBJ1-2 and TRBJ2-5 were segments that persistent disease favored.

This same sample was also part of a study on T cells in Graves' hyperthyroidism and ophthalmopathy. As reported in that work: Researchers ran a first-round RT-PCR on the TCR CDR3 using the HTBI primer set. Blood also carried most thyroid clonotypes expanded above 0.001.

This TCR derives from a woman between 25 and 40 years old with Graves disease. This specimen was peripheral blood mononuclear cells (PBMCs), taken at new diagnosis, from a patient treated with antithyroid drugs. This chain connects TRBV18 to TRBJ2-1, with 8 bases identical to TRBD2. The CDR3, as DNA: TGTGCCAGCTCACCACAAGGGTCCCCCAGCGGGAGTAGGTATGAGCAGTTCTTC. Amino acids: CASSPQGSPSGSRYEQFF.